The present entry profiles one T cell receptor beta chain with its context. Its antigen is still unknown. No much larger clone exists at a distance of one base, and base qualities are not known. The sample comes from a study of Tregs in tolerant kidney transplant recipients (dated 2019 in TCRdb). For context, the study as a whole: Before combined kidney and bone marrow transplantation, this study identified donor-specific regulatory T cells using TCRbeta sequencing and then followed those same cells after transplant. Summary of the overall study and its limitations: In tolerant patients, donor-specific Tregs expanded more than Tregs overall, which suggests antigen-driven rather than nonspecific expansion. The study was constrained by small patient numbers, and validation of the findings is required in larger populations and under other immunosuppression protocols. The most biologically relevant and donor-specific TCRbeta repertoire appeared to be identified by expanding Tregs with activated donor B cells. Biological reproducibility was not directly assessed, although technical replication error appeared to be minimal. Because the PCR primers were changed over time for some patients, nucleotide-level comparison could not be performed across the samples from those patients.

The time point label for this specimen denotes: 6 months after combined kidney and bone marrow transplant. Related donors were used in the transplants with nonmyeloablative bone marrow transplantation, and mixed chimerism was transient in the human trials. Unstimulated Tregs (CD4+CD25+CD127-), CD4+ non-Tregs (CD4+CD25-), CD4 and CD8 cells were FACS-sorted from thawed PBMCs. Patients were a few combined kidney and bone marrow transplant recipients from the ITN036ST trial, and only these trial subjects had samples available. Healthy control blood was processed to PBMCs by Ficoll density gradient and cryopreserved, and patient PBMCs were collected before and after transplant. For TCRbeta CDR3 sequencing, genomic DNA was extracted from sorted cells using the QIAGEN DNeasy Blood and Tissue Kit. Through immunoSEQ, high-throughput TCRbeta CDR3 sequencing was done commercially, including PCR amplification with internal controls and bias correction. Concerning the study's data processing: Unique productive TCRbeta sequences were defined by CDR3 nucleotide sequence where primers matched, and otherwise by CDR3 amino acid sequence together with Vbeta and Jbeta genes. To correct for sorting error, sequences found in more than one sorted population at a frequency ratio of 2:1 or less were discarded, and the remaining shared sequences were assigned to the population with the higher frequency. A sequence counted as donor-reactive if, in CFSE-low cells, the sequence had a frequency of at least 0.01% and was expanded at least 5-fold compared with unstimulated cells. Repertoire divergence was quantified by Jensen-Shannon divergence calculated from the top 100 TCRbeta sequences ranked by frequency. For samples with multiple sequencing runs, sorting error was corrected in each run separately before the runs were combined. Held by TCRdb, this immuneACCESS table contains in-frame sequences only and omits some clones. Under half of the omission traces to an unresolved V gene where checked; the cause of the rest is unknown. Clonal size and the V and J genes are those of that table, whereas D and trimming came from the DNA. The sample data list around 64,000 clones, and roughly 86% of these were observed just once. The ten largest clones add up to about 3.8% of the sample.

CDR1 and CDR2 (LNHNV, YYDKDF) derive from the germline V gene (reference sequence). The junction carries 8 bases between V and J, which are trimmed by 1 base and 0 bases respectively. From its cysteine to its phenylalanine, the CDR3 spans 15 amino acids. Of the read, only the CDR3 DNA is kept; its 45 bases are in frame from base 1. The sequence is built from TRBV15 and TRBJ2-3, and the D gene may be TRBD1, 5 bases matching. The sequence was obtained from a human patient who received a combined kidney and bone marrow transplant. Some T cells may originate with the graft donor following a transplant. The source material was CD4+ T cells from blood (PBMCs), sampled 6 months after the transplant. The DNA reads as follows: TGTGCCACCAGCAGAGGAAGGGGCAGCACAGATACGCAGTATTTT. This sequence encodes CATSRGRGSTDTQYF.